The rows below give T cell receptor beta chains drawn from one sample of a study of T cell changes during pregnancy in multiple sclerosis. Generated by immunoSEQ multiplex PCR, the TCRdb table keeps only in-frame clones and is missing some. The sample records about 50,000 clones, less than 95% being singletons. The specimen was CD4+ T cells from peripheral blood mononuclear cells, collected in the third trimester of pregnancy. Receptors were obtained from a female donor with multiple sclerosis, enrolled in a pregnancy study. The CDR3 runs from the conserved cysteine through the conserved F or W. The order of the fields is D gene, clone size, V gene, J gene, CDR3 DNA, CDR3 protein. D genes are given only for firm matches. Only part of the rows carry a size: once, few, many, or a class if the clone is expanded.

>NA|NA|TRBV5-1|TRBJ1-1
TGCGCCAGCAGCTTGACAGGGCGGCACACTGAAGCTTTCTTT
CASSLTGRHTEAFF
>TRBD2|NA|TRBV27|TRBJ2-7
TGTGCCAGCAGTTTGCCTAGCGGGAGAATGTCTTACGAGCAGTACTTC
CASSLPSGRMSYEQYF
>NA|NA|TRBV6-5|TRBJ2-3
TGTGCCAGCAGCTTCCGGGCGGGGGCCACAGATACGCAGTATTTT
CASSFRAGATDTQYF
>TRBD1|NA|TRBV13|TRBJ1-1
TGTGCCAGCAGCGAAACCGGGACAGTATACGACATGAACACTGAAGCTTTCTTT
CASSETGTVYDMNTEAFF
>TRBD1|NA|TRBV5-4|TRBJ1-6
TGTGCCAGCAGCTTGCAGGGGGCATCACCCCTCCACTTT
CASSLQGASPLHF
>NA|NA|TRBV19|TRBJ2-2
TGTGCCAGTACCACCGCCGCGACAAAGAACACCGGGGAGCTGTTTTTT
CASTTAATKNTGELFF
>TRBD2|NA|TRBV7-7|TRBJ2-1
TGTGCTAGCAGCCCGACTAGCGGGAGGGCGAACAATGAGCAGTTCTTC
CASSPTSGRANNEQFF
>NA|NA|TRBV7-3|TRBJ2-6
TGTGCCAGCAGCCAGGGTTCTGGGGCCAACGTCCTGACTTTC
CASSQGSGANVLTF
>NA|NA|TRBV25-1|TRBJ2-7
TGTGCCAGCAGTGAGCGTTCCGGCAGGGACTACGAGCAGTACTTC
CASSERSGRDYEQYF
>NA|NA|TRBV5-1|TRBJ2-4
TGCGCCAGCAGCTTGGCCCTAAAAAACATTCAGTACTTC
CASSLALKNIQYF
>TRBD2|NA|TRBV19|TRBJ2-3
TGTGCCAGTAGCACACGGGGGGGGGTAAGCACAGATACGCAGTATTTT
CASSTRGGVSTDTQYF
>TRBD1|NA|TRBV4-1|TRBJ1-3
TGCGCCAGCAGCCCAGGTGGGACAGGTGGAAACACCATATATTTT
CASSPGGTGGNTIYF
>TRBD1|NA|TRBV27|TRBJ2-2
TGTGCCAGCAGTTTTACGGACAGGGGTTATTCCGGGGAGCTGTTTTTT
CASSFTDRGYSGELFF
>TRBD1|once|TRBV5-1|TRBJ1-2
TGCGCCAGCAGCTCCGGGACAGGGGGCGCCTTCTATGGCTACACCTTC
CASSSGTGGAFYGYTF
>TRBD1|NA|TRBV2|TRBJ1-1
TGTGCCAGCAAGTCACAGGGGGTGCGAAATACTGAAGCTTTCTTT
CASKSQGVRNTEAFF
>NA|NA|TRBV9|TRBJ2-5
TGTGCCAGCAGCGTCAGGGGAGCGACACAACAAGAGACCCAGTACTTC
CASSVRGATQQETQYF
>TRBD1|NA|TRBV18|TRBJ2-7
TGTGCCAGCTCAGTCCTCCCCCCCCGGGACAGGGGTGCCTACGAGCAGTACTTC
CASSVLPPRDRGAYEQYF
>NA|once|TRBV9|TRBJ2-5
TGTGCCAGCAGCTCCCGGACCGAGGGCGGGGAGACCCAGTACTTC
CASSSRTEGGETQYF
>NA|NA|TRBV23-1|TRBJ1-6
TGCGCCAGCAGTCCCAATCGAAGGGGACTGTATAATTCACCCCTCCACTTT
CASSPNRRGLYNSPLHF
>NA|NA|TRBV11-2|TRBJ1-2
TGTGCCAGCAGCCCCGAGGGTTATGGCTACACCTTC
CASSPEGYGYTF
>NA|NA|TRBV11-2|TRBJ2-7
TGTGCCAGCAGCGGTCGTATATTTAGCTCCTACGAGCAGTACTTC
CASSGRIFSSYEQYF
>TRBD2|NA|TRBV5-6|TRBJ2-7
TGTGCCAGCAGTCCGGGACTAGCGGGTTACGAGCAGTACTTC
CASSPGLAGYEQYF
>NA|NA|TRBV5-6|TRBJ1-1
TGTGCCAGCAGCTTCTTCCACAGGATGAACACTGAAGCTTTCTTT
CASSFFHRMNTEAFF
>TRBD1|NA|TRBV5-5|TRBJ2-4
TGTGCCAGCAGCGCTGCTTTGACAGGGTCCAAAAACATTCAGTACTTC
CASSAALTGSKNIQYF